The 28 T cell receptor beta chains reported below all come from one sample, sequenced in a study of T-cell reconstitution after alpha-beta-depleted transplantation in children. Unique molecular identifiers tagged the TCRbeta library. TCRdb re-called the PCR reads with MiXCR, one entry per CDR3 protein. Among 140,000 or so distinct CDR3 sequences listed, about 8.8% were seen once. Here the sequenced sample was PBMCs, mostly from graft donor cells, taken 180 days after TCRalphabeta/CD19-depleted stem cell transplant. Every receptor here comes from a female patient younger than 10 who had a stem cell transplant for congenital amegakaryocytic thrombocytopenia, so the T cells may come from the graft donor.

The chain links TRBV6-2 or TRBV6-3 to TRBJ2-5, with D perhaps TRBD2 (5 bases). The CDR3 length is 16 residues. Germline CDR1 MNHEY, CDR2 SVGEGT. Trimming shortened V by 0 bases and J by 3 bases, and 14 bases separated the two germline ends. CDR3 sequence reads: CASSYSYGLAEETQYF. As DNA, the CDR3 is TGTGCCAGCAGTTACTCGTACGGGCTAGCAGAAGAGACCCAGTACTTC.

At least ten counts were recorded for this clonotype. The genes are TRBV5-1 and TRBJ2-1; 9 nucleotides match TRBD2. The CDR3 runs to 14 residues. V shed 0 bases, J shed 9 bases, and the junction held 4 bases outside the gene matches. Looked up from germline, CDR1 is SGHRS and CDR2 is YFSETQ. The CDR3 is CASSLEGTSSEQFF. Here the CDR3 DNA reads TGCGCCAGCAGCTTGGAGGGGACTAGCTCTGAGCAGTTCTTC.

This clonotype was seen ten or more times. CDR3 sequence (DNA): TGTGCCAGCAGCCCCATCTATACGCCATTTGGAGATACGCAGTATTTT. Protein product: CASSPIYTPFGDTQYF. The J gene is TRBJ2-3, the V gene TRBV7-2; D is unclear. V was cut by 5 bases and J by 5 bases, with 20 bases left in between. The CDR3 contains 16 residues. From germline, CDR1 is SGHTA and CDR2 FQGNSA.

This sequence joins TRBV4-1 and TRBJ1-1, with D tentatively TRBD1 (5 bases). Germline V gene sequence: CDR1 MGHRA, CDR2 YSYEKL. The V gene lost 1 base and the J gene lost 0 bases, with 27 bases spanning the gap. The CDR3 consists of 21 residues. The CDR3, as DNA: TGCGCCAGCAGCCAAGTATCATTATCGCGACAGCGTTTTATCGTGAACACTGAAGCTTTCTTT. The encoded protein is CASSQVSLSRQRFIVNTEAFF.

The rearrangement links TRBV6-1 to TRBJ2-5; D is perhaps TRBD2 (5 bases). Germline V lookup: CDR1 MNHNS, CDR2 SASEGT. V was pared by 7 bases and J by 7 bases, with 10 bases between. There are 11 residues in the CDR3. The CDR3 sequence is CASTLGATQYF. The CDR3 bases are TGTGCCAGCACCTTGGGAGCGACCCAGTACTTC.

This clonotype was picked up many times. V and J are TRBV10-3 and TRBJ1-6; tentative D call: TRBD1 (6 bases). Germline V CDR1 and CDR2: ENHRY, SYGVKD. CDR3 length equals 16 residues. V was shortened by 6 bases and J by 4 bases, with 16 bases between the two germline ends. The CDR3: CAISLGQLRYNSPLHF. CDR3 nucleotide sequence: TGTGCCATCAGCTTAGGACAGCTCCGATATAATTCACCCCTCCACTTT.

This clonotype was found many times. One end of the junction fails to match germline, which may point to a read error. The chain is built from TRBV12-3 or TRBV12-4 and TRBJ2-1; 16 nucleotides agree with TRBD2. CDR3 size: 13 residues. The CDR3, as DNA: TGTGCCAGCAAACCGGGACTAGCGGGAGGGCCGGTCTTC. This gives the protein CASKPGLAGGPVF.

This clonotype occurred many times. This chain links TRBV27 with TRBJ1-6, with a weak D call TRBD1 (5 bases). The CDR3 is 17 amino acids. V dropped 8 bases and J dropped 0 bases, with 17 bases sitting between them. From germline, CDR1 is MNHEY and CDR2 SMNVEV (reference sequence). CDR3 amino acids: CASEGWGCSSYNSPLHF. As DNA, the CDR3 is TGTGCCAGCGAGGGGTGGGGCTGCAGCTCCTATAATTCACCCCTCCACTTT.

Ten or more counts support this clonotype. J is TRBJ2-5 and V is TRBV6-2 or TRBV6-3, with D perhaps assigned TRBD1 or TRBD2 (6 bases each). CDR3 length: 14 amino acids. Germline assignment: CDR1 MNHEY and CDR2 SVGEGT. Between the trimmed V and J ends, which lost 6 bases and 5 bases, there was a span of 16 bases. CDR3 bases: TGTGCCAGCAGGCTAATGGGGGGCCTGGAGACCCAGTACTTC. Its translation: CASRLMGGLETQYF.

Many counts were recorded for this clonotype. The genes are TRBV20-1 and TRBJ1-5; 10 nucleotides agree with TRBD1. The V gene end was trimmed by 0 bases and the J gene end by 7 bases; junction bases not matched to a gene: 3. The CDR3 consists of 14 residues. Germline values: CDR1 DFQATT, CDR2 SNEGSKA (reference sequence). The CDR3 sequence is CSARETGGGQPQHF. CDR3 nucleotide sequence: TGCAGTGCTAGAGAGACAGGGGGCGGGCAGCCCCAGCATTTT.

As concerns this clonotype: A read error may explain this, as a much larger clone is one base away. The CDR3 DNA is TGTGCCAGCAGTTTTTCGAGACAGATGTACGAGCAGTACTTC. This sequence encodes CASSFSRQMYEQYF. V usage is TRBV28 and J usage is TRBJ2-7; maybe TRBD1 (5 bases). The germline gives CDR1 MDHEN, CDR2 SYDVKM. Trimming cost V 3 bases and J 4 bases, with 13 bases left between them. The CDR3 totals 14 residues. The variable domain in full, with the rest retrieved from reference TRBV28 and TRBJ2-7, is DVKVTQSSRYLVKRTGEKVFLECVQDMDHENMFWYRQDPGLGLRLIYFSYDVKMKEKGDIPEGYSVSREKKERFSLILESASTNQTSMYLCASSFSRQMYEQYFGPGTRLTVT.

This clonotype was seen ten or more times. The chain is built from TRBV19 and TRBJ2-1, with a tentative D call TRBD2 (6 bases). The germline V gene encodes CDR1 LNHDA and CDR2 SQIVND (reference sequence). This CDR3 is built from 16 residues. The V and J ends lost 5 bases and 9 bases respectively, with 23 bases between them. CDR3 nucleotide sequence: TGTGCCAGTAGTTATCCCGGGACTGGGGCGTCGGCTGAGCAGTTCTTC. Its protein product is CASSYPGTGASAEQFF.

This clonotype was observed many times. CDR3 in DNA: TGTGCCTGGAGTGTAGGGGGTCACGAGTACTTC. It yields the protein CAWSVGGHEYF. The genes are TRBV30 and TRBJ2-7; D may be TRBD1 (6 bases). The CDR3 totals 11 residues. V was clipped by 0 bases and J by 11 bases, with 11 bases between them. CDR1 GTSNPN and CDR2 SVGIG come from the germline V gene (reference sequence).

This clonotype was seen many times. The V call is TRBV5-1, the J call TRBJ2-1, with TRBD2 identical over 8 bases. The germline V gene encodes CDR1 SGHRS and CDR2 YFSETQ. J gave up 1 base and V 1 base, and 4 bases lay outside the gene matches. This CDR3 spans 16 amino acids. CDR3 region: CASSLTAGESYNEQFF. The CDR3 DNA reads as TGCGCCAGCAGCTTGACAGCGGGAGAATCCTACAATGAGCAGTTCTTC. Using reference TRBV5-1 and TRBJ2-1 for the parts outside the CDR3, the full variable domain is KAGVTQTPRYLIKTRGQQVTLSCSPISGHRSVSWYQQTPGQGLQFLFEYFSETQRNKGNFPGRFSGRQFSNSRSEMNVSTLELGDSALYLCASSLTAGESYNEQFFGPGTRLTVL.

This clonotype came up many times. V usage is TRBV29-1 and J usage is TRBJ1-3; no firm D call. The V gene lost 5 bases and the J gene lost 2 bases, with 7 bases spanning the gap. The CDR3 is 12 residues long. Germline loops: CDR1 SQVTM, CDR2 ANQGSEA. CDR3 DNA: TGCAGCGTTCGAAGAACTGGAAACACCATATATTTT. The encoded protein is CSVRRTGNTIYF.

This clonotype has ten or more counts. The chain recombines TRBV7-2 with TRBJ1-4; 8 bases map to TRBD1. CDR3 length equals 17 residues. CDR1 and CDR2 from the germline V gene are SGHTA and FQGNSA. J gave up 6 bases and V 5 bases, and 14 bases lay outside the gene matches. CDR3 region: CASSVRRTGQGYEKLFF. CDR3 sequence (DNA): TGTGCCAGCAGCGTGAGACGAACAGGACAGGGTTATGAAAAACTGTTTTTT.

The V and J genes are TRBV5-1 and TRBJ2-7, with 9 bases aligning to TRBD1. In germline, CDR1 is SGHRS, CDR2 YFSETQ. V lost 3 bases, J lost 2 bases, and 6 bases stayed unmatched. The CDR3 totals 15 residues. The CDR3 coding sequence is TGCGCCAGCAGCTACAGAACAGGGGGCCCCTACGAGCAGTACTTC. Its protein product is CASSYRTGGPYEQYF.

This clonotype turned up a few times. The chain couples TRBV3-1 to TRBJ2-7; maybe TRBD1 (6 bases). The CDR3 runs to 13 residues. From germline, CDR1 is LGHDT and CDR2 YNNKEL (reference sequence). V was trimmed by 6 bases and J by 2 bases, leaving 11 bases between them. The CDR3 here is CASRPTGTYEQYF. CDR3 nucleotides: TGTGCCAGCAGACCGACAGGCACCTACGAGCAGTACTTC.

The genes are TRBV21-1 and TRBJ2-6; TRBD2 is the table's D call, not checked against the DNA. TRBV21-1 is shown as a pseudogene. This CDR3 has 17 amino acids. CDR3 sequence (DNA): TGTGCCAGCAGCAAAAATGCTAGCGTGGCCGGGGCCAACGTCCTGACTTTC. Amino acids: CASSKNASVAGANVLTF.

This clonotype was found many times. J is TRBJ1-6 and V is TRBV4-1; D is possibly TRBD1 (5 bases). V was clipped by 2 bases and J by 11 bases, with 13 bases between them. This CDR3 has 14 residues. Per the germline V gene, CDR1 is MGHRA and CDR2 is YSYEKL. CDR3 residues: CASSQLARGPPLHF. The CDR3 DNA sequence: TGCGCCAGCAGCCAACTAGCCCGGGGCCCACCCCTCCACTTT.

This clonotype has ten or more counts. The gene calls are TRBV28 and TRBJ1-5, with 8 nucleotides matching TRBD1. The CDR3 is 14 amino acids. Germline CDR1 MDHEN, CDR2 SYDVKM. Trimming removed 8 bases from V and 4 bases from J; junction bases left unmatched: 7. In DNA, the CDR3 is TGTGCCAGCCAACTTCGACAGGGGAATCAGCCCCAGCATTTT. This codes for CASQLRQGNQPQHF.

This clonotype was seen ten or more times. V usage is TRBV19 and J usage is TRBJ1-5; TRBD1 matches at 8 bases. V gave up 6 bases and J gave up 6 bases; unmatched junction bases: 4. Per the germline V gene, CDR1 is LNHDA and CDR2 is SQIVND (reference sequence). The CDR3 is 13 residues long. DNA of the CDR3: TGTGCCAGTAGCGACAGGGGCCCTCAGCCCCAGCATTTT. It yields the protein CASSDRGPQPQHF.

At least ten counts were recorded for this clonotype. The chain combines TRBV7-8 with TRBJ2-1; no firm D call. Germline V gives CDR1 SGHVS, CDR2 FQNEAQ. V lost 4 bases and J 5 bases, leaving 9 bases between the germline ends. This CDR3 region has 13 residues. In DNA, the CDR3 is TGTGCCAGCAGCTGGTCTCTGGACAATGAGCAGTTCTTC. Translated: CASSWSLDNEQFF.

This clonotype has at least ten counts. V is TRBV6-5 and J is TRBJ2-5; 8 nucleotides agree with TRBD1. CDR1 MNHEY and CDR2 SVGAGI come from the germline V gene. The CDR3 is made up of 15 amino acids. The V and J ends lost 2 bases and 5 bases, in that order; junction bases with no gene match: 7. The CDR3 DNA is TGTGCCAGCAGTTACAAGACAGGGGTTTTCGAGACCCAGTACTTC. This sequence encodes CASSYKTGVFETQYF.

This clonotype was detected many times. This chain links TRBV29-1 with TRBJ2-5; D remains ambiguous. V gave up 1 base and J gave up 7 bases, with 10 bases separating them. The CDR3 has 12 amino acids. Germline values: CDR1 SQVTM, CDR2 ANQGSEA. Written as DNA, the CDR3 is TGCAGCGTTGAAGGCACATGGGGGACCCAGTACTTC. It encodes CSVEGTWGTQYF.

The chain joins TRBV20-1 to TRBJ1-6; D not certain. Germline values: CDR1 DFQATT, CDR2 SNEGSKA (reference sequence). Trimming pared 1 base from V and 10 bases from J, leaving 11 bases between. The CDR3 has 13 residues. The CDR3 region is CSARAESRSPLHF. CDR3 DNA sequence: TGCAGTGCTAGAGCTGAGAGCCGGTCACCCCTCCACTTT.

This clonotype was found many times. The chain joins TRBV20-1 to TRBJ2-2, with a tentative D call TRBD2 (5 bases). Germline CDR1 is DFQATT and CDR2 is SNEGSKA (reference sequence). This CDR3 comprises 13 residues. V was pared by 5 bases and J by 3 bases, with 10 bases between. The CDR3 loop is CSAPSSDTGELFF. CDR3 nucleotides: TGCAGTGCTCCTAGCTCTGACACCGGGGAGCTGTTTTTT.

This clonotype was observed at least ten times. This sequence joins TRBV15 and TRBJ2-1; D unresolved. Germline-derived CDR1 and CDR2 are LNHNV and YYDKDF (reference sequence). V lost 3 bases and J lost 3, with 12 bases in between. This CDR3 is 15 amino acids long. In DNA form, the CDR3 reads TGTGCCACCAGCAGGTTAGTCCAAAACTACAATGAGCAGTTCTTC. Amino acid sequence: CATSRLVQNYNEQFF.